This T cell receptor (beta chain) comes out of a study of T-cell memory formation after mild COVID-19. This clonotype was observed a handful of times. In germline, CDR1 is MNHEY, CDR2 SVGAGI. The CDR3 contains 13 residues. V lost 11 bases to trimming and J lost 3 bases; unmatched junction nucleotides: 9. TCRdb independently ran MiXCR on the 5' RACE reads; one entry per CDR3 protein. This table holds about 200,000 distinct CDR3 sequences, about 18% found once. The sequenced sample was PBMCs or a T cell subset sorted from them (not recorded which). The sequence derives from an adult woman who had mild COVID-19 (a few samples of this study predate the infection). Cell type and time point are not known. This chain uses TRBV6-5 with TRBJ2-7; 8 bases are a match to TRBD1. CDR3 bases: TGTGCCGTCATCGACAGGGGAGGCTACGAGCAGTACTTC. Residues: CAVIDRGGYEQYF.